The 32 T cell receptor beta chains listed next were all sequenced from one sample in a study of blood T cell repertoires in COVID-19. The data were produced by immunoSEQ multiplex PCR, yet TCRdb's version contains in-frame clones alone and is incomplete. This repertoire shows 130,000 to 150,000 clones, about 84% found once; its top ten account for over 10%. Sequencing used peripheral blood. These receptors were collected from a man aged 60 to 69 with active or convalescent COVID-19.

This clone was seen a handful of times. The V call is TRBV2, the J call TRBJ1-5, with D possibly TRBD1 on 5 matching bases. The V gene lost 6 bases and the J gene lost 6 bases, with 18 bases spanning the gap. The CDR3 covers 15 residues. Germline CDR1 reads SNHLY; CDR2 reads FYNNEI. DNA for the CDR3: TGTGCCAGCAGCGGTACAGGCTCGCCTACTCAGCCCCAGCATTTT. Protein: CASSGTGSPTQPQHF.

The chain combines TRBV4-1 with TRBJ2-4; 9 nucleotides align to TRBD1. This CDR3 is 18 amino acids long. With 0 bases clipped from V and 7 bases from J, the junction kept 13 bases outside the gene matches. Germline CDR1 MGHRA, CDR2 YSYEKL. For the CDR3, the DNA is TGCGCCAGCAGCCAAGATCTTGACAGGGGGTCCTACGTGAACATTCAGTACTTC. Protein sequence: CASSQDLDRGSYVNIQYF.

The chain couples TRBV5-1 to TRBJ1-1; 7 bases match TRBD1. This CDR3 has 14 residues. Trimming cost V 4 bases and J 1 base; bases outside gene matches: 4. Germline-derived CDR1 and CDR2 are SGHRS and YFSETQ. The CDR3 nucleotides are TGCGCCAGCAGCCGTGGGACAGAGAACACTGAAGCTTTCTTT. It translates to CASSRGTENTEAFF. Combining the CDR3 with reference TRBV5-1 and TRBJ1-1 gives the whole variable domain KAGVTQTPRYLIKTRGQQVTLSCSPISGHRSVSWYQQTPGQGLQFLFEYFSETQRNKGNFPGRFSGRQFSNSRSEMNVSTLELGDSALYLCASSRGTENTEAFFGQGTRLTVV.

This clone occurred once. The chain joins TRBV14 to TRBJ2-1; 10 bases are a match to TRBD2. Germline loops: CDR1 SGHDN, CDR2 FVKESK. The CDR3 is made up of 16 amino acids. V lost 1 base and J lost 8; bases outside the gene matches: 8. The CDR3 is CASSQVLAGGFDEQFF. As DNA, the CDR3 is TGTGCCAGCAGCCAAGTTTTAGCGGGAGGTTTCGATGAGCAGTTCTTC.

This CDR3 is CASMSDYEQYF. CDR3 DNA: TGTGCCAGCATGAGCGACTACGAGCAGTACTTC. The chain recombines TRBV27 with TRBJ2-7; D is unresolved. Germline V lookup: CDR1 MNHEY, CDR2 SMNVEV (reference sequence). V lost 7 bases, J lost 3 bases, and 7 bases lay in between. CDR3 size: 11 residues.

V gene TRBV18 combines with J gene TRBJ2-1, with 8 bases fitting TRBD1. V was pared by 4 bases and J by 0 bases, with 2 bases of the junction left unmatched. CDR1 is KGHSH, CDR2 LQKENI, per germline. CDR3 length: 15 residues. The CDR3 bases are TGTGCCAGCTCACTTGGGACAGGCTCCTACAATGAGCAGTTCTTC. It codes for CASSLGTGSYNEQFF.

This chain connects TRBV27 to TRBJ1-1; D is unclear. CDR1 and CDR2 from the germline V gene are MNHEY and SMNVEV (reference sequence). The CDR3 runs 15 residues. V lost 8 bases and J lost 4, with 20 bases in between. The CDR3 DNA sequence: TGTGCCAGCTCTCTCCGGGCAGGAGGGAGCACTGAAGCTTTCTTT. Its translation is CASSLRAGGSTEAFF.

V gene TRBV11-2 combines with J gene TRBJ2-1; 8 bases align to TRBD1. This CDR3 contains 14 residues. Germline CDR1 and CDR2: SGHAT and FQNNGV. The J segment lost 13 bases and the V segment lost 2 bases, leaving 10 bases of the junction unmatched. CDR3 nucleotide sequence: TGTGCCAGCAGCTTATCCCGGGACAGGAATCCCCAGTTCTTC. This codes for CASSLSRDRNPQFF.

The genes are TRBV7-8 and TRBJ2-7, with TRBD2 identical over 14 bases. After removal of 4 bases from V and 0 bases from J, the junction contained 5 bases not matched to a gene. Germline loops: CDR1 SGHVS, CDR2 FQNEAQ. The length of the CDR3 is 17 residues. In DNA, the CDR3 is TGTGCCAGCAGCTCGACTAGCGGGAGGGCCCACTCCTACGAGCAGTACTTC. This sequence encodes CASSSTSGRAHSYEQYF.

V and J are TRBV2 and TRBJ2-5; D is ambiguous. Deletions cut 3 bases from V and 1 base from J, with 9 bases between. The germline gives CDR1 SNHLY, CDR2 FYNNEI. This CDR3 is 14 amino acids long. The CDR3 loop reads CASSEQVSQETQYF. The CDR3 coding sequence is TGTGCCAGCAGTGAGCAGGTCAGCCAAGAGACCCAGTACTTC.

The chain is built from TRBV28 and TRBJ1-2; 9 bases are a match to TRBD1. Germline V gene lookup returns CDR1 MDHEN and CDR2 SYDVKM. The CDR3 extends over 14 amino acids. Unmatched junction bases numbered 6, after V lost 6 bases and J lost 4 bases. For the CDR3, the DNA is TGTGCCAGCAGCCAGGGACAGGGAGGCTATGGCTACACCTTC. Translated, it gives CASSQGQGGYGYTF.

The chain employs TRBV3-1 (or the pseudogene TRBV3-2) and TRBJ2-5; 8 bases align to TRBD2. The CDR3 sequence is 13 residues long. Per the germline V gene, CDR1 is LGHDT and CDR2 is YNNKEL (reference sequence). The V gene end was trimmed by 3 bases and the J gene end by 5 bases; junction bases not matched to a gene: 2. CDR3: CASSHTGGETQYF. As DNA, the CDR3 is TGTGCCAGCAGCCATACGGGGGGGGAGACCCAGTACTTC.

V usage is TRBV11-3 and J usage is TRBJ2-1, with TRBD2 matching over 9 bases. Trimming removed 6 bases from V and 9 bases from J; junction bases left unmatched: 15. CDR3 size: 16 residues. Germline V lookup: CDR1 SGHNT, CDR2 YENEEA. This chain's CDR3 is CASRDGLAGVAGEQFF. In DNA, the CDR3 is TGTGCCAGCAGAGACGGATTAGCGGGAGTTGCGGGTGAGCAGTTCTTC.

The V and J genes are TRBV7-2 and TRBJ2-1, with D possibly matching TRBD1 (5 bases). The CDR3 extends over 15 amino acids. The germline V gene encodes CDR1 SGHTA and CDR2 FQGNSA. V dropped 2 bases and J dropped 7 bases, with 15 bases sitting between them. This CDR3 reads CASSLQGLGTNEQFF. In DNA form, the CDR3 reads TGTGCCAGCAGCTTACAGGGTTTGGGCACAAATGAGCAGTTCTTC.

The chain combines TRBV28 with TRBJ1-4; 11 bases match TRBD1. CDR3 length: 16 residues. The ends lost 2 bases at V and 5 bases at J; junction bases unmatched: 4. Germline CDR1 reads MDHEN; CDR2 reads SYDVKM. The CDR3 here is CASSLTGTGGNEKLFF. The CDR3 DNA reads as TGTGCCAGCAGTTTAACCGGGACAGGGGGAAATGAAAAACTGTTTTTT. Full variable domain (rest looked up from reference TRBV28 and TRBJ1-4): DVKVTQSSRYLVKRTGEKVFLECVQDMDHENMFWYRQDPGLGLRLIYFSYDVKMKEKGDIPEGYSVSREKKERFSLILESASTNQTSMYLCASSLTGTGGNEKLFFGSGTQLSVL.

This clone was detected once. The chain couples TRBV6-2 or TRBV6-3 to TRBJ1-5; D is ambiguous. Germline CDR1 and CDR2: MNHEY and SVGEGT. The CDR3 contains 13 residues. Trimming removed 0 bases at V and 7 bases at J, with 7 bases between. CDR3 sequence: CASSYSRGQPQHF. Written as DNA, the CDR3 is TGTGCCAGCAGTTACTCGAGAGGACAGCCCCAGCATTTT.

V usage is TRBV9 and J usage is TRBJ2-5, with no clear D. The V gene lost 0 bases and the J gene lost 1 base, with 7 bases spanning the gap. The CDR3 contains 14 residues. Germline values: CDR1 SGDLS, CDR2 YYNGEE. The CDR3 is CASSVEASQETQYF. The CDR3 nucleotides are TGTGCCAGCAGCGTAGAAGCGTCCCAAGAGACCCAGTACTTC.

The gene calls are TRBV6-5 and TRBJ1-3; 10 bases line up with TRBD1. The CDR3 sequence is 15 residues long. Trimming cost V 4 bases and J 4 bases; bases outside gene matches: 4. CDR1 and CDR2 from the germline V gene are MNHEY and SVGAGI. CDR3 residues: CASSSGTGVGNTIYF. DNA of the CDR3: TGTGCCAGCAGTTCCGGGACAGGGGTCGGAAACACCATATATTTT.

In its sample, this clone was seen a few times. In DNA, the CDR3 is TGCAGCGTCGAGGGACTCTCTTATGGCTACACCTTC. Its protein is CSVEGLSYGYTF. The chain combines TRBV29-1 with TRBJ1-2; possible D gene TRBD1, 5 bases. This CDR3 region has 12 residues. The ends were cut back, 6 bases at V and 5 bases at J, with 13 bases in the middle. CDR1 is SQVTM and CDR2 is ANQGSEA in the germline V gene.

This chain links TRBV18 with TRBJ1-2; 7 bases match TRBD1. V lost 5 bases and J lost 1; bases outside the gene matches: 13. In germline, CDR1 is KGHSH, CDR2 LQKENI. The CDR3 consists of 17 residues. CDR3 DNA: TGTGCCAGCTCAAAAGACAGGGTTTTCCGAAATAACTATGGCTACACCTTC. It codes for CASSKDRVFRNNYGYTF.

This rearrangement joins TRBV27 to TRBJ2-5, with TRBD2 as a possible D gene (6 bases). This CDR3 is built from 13 residues. Germline values: CDR1 MNHEY, CDR2 SMNVEV (reference sequence). The germline V and J ends were trimmed by 2 bases and 4 bases, with 8 bases remaining between them. CDR3 bases: TGTGCCAGCAGTTTACAGGGAGGAGAGACCCAGTACTTC. Protein sequence: CASSLQGGETQYF.

The CDR3 coding sequence is TGTGCCAGCAGTTACTCGCCAGGCGTCGGTTCACCCCTCCACTTT. It is translated as CASSYSPGVGSPLHF. The chain joins TRBV6-2 or TRBV6-3 to TRBJ1-6, with D unresolved. The V end lost 0 bases, the J end lost 9 bases, and 12 bases lay between the germline ends. Germline-derived CDR1 and CDR2 are MNHEY and SVGEGT. The CDR3 consists of 15 residues.

The J gene is TRBJ2-2, the V gene TRBV9; 9 nucleotides match TRBD2. With V trimmed by 5 bases and J by 7 bases, 9 bases remained unmatched. This CDR3 is 15 amino acids long. Germline V lookup: CDR1 SGDLS, CDR2 YYNGEE. CDR3 sequence reads: CASRGELAGVGELFF. In DNA form, the CDR3 reads TGTGCCAGCAGAGGAGAACTAGCGGGTGTCGGGGAGCTGTTTTTT.

V and J are TRBV3-1 (or the pseudogene TRBV3-2) and TRBJ1-1; possible D gene TRBD1, 5 bases. The CDR3 runs 12 residues. Trimming shortened V by 0 bases and J by 11 bases, and 10 bases separated the two germline ends. Germline CDR1 and CDR2: LGHDT and YNNKEL (reference sequence). The CDR3 nucleotides read TGTGCCAGCAGCCAAGATTACGGGGGGGCTTTCTTT. This sequence encodes CASSQDYGGAFF.

The rearrangement uses TRBV6-5 and TRBJ2-3, with a tentative D call TRBD2 (5 bases). The CDR3 length is 13 residues. The V end lost 5 bases, the J end lost 3 bases, and 9 bases lay between the germline ends. Germline V lookup: CDR1 MNHEY, CDR2 SVGAGI. The CDR3 here is CASSPRRTDTQYF. The CDR3 DNA is TGTGCCAGCAGTCCACGGAGGACAGATACGCAGTATTTT.

CDR3 sequence reads: CASSFRQGAYEQYF. CDR3 bases: TGTGCCAGCAGCTTCAGACAGGGGGCCTACGAGCAGTACTTC. The V and J genes are TRBV13 and TRBJ2-7; TRBD1 matches at 9 bases. The CDR3 consists of 14 residues. Germline lookup yields CDR1 PRHDT and CDR2 FYEKMQ (reference sequence). After removal of 3 bases from V and 2 bases from J, the junction contained 2 bases not matched to a gene.

The genes are TRBV7-2 and TRBJ2-1; unclear D gene. With 5 bases removed from V and 7 bases from J, the gap between germline ends came to 12 bases. The CDR3 covers 13 residues. The germline gives CDR1 SGHTA, CDR2 FQGNSA. In DNA form, the CDR3 reads TGTGCCAGCAGCGCTGCCCTCAGGAATGAGCAGTTCTTC. It translates to CASSAALRNEQFF.

This clone occurred once. This rearrangement joins TRBV5-5 to TRBJ2-6; D is unresolved. The CDR3 loop spans 11 amino acids. The V gene's germline CDR1 is SGHKS and CDR2 YYEKEE (reference sequence). Trimming stripped 3 bases from V and 8 bases from J, with 3 bases between. CDR3 DNA sequence: TGTGCCAGCAGCTACACCAACGTCCTGACTTTC. Translated: CASSYTNVLTF.

The CDR3 is CASSSDVGEGAAEAFF. The CDR3 region has the DNA TGTGCCAGCAGTTCCGACGTAGGGGAAGGGGCGGCTGAAGCTTTCTTT. The gene calls are TRBV2 and TRBJ1-1, with a weak D call TRBD1 (5 bases). CDR1 is SNHLY and CDR2 is FYNNEI in the germline V gene. The CDR3 contains 16 residues. Trimming stripped 5 bases from V and 6 bases from J, with 22 bases between.

Remarks on this clone: At one end, the junction sequence differs from germline, possibly due to a read error. This sequence joins TRBV2 and TRBJ2-7; TRBD1 agrees at 8 bases. The CDR3 length is 13 residues. In germline, CDR1 is SNHLY, CDR2 FYNNEI. For the CDR3, the DNA is TGTGCCACCAGTCGACAGGGGCTGGACGAGCAGTACTTC. Its protein product is CATSRQGLDEQYF.

This clone was observed a single time. The chain carries TRBV30 and TRBJ1-1; D call uncertain. This CDR3 spans 12 amino acids. Germline V CDR1 and CDR2: GTSNPN, SVGIG (reference sequence). The V end was cut by 0 bases, the J end by 1 base, with 3 bases between. Written as DNA, the CDR3 is TGTGCCTGGAGTGTGAGGAACACTGAAGCTTTCTTT. Protein: CAWSVRNTEAFF.

The rearrangement joins TRBV7-8 to TRBJ2-7; 8 bases are a match to TRBD1. CDR3 length: 14 residues. The V gene's germline CDR1 is SGHVS and CDR2 FQNEAQ. V shed 4 bases, J shed 4 bases, and the junction held 6 bases outside the gene matches. The chain's CDR3 is CASSSTRQGYEQYF. In DNA form, the CDR3 reads TGTGCCAGCAGCTCCACGAGACAGGGGTACGAGCAGTACTTC.